The 5 T cell receptor beta chains given below trace back to one sample, sequenced in a study of T-cell memory formation after mild COVID-19. TCRdb recomputed calls from the 5' RACE reads with MiXCR, one row per CDR3 protein. The table records 550,000 to 600,000 distinct CDR3 sequences, 17% of them present only once. The material sequenced was PBMCs or a T cell subset sorted from them (not recorded which). The receptor source for this set is an adult woman who had mild COVID-19 (a few samples of this study predate the infection). Cell type and time point are not known.

In its sample, this clonotype was seen a few times. The chain couples TRBV7-9 to TRBJ2-1, with a tentative D call TRBD2 (5 bases). This CDR3 is built from 15 residues. Trimming took off 4 bases at V and 0 bases at J, with 10 bases between the two ends. Germline V gives CDR1 SEHNR, CDR2 FQNEAQ (reference sequence). CDR3: CASSSPRGSYNEQFF. The CDR3 nucleotides are TGTGCCAGCAGCTCTCCCCGGGGCTCCTACAATGAGCAGTTCTTC.

This clonotype was seen only a few times. V gene TRBV7-9 combines with J gene TRBJ1-1; tentative D call: TRBD1 (5 bases). This CDR3 region has 14 residues. Trimming cost V 3 bases and J 1 base, with 9 bases left between them. Germline CDR1 and CDR2: SEHNR and FQNEAQ (reference sequence). CDR3 sequence reads: CASSFVTANTEAFF. In nucleotides, the CDR3 is TGTGCCAGCAGCTTCGTGACAGCGAACACTGAAGCTTTCTTT.

In its sample, this clonotype was seen many times. The rearrangement joins TRBV20-1 to TRBJ2-3; D is possibly TRBD2 (5 bases). The germline gives CDR1 DFQATT, CDR2 SNEGSKA (reference sequence). V was cut by 0 bases and J by 2 bases, with 9 bases left in between. The CDR3 spans 14 residues. The CDR3 coding sequence is TGCAGTGCTAGAGATGGACTGTACACAGATACGCAGTATTTT. Its protein is CSARDGLYTDTQYF.

This clonotype has at least ten counts. The rearrangement joins TRBV10-3 to TRBJ2-7; a possible D gene is TRBD1 (5 bases). CDR3 length equals 14 residues. Trimming shortened V by 10 bases and J by 9 bases, and 25 bases separated the two germline ends. Per the germline V gene, CDR1 is ENHRY and CDR2 is SYGVKD. As DNA, the CDR3 is TGTGCCACCTCCCCCTACACAGGCGCGACGGCGCAGTACTTC. Amino acids: CATSPYTGATAQYF.

This chain links TRBV4-3 with TRBJ2-3, with 7 positions matching TRBD2. The CDR3 has 15 amino acids. With 4 bases clipped from V and 3 bases from J, the junction kept 7 bases outside the gene matches. Germline V CDR1 and CDR2: LGHNA, YSLEER. The CDR3 DNA reads as TGCGCCAGCAGCCCGGGGGACGGGAGGACAGATACGCAGTATTTT. Its translation is CASSPGDGRTDTQYF.